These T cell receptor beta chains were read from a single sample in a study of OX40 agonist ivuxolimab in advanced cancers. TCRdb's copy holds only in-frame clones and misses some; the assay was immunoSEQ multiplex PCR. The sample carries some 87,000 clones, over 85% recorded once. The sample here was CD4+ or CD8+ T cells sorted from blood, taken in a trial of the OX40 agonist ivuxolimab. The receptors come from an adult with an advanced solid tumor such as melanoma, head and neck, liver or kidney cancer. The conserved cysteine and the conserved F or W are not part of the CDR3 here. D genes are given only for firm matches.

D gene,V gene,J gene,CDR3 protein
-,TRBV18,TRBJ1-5,ASSPPDRDQPQH
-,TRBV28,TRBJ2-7,ASSLGLVREQY
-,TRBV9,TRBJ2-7,ASSVGRNSYEQY
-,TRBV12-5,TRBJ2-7,ASGLVQRDREYEQY
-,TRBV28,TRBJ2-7,ASTGTSHEQY
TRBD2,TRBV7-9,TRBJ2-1,ASSRGTSGSMSYNEQF
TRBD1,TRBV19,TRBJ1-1,ASSMAGTGIWAEAF
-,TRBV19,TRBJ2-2,ASSIRGPGVNTGELF
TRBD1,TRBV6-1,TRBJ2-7,ASKPGQGLYEQY
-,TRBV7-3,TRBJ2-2,ASSPRGSIDTGELF
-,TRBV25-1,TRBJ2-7,ASSQGGGLRAYEQY
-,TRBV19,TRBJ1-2,ASSIRVETGPWGYT
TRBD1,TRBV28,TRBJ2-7,ASSLRDRFPYEQY
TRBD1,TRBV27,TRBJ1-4,ASSLNRTGLNLPINEKLF
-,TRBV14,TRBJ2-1,ASSRDEQF
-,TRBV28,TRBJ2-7,ASRPTEAYEQY
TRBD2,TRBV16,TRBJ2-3,ASSQSVVAGEKDTQY
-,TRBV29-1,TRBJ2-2,SANSGNTGELF
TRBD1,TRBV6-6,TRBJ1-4,ASREYPGQGNEKLF
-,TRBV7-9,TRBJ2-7,ASSQDYYEQY
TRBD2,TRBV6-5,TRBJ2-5,ASSYDRTSGETQY
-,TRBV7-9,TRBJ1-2,ASSPAAQYGYT
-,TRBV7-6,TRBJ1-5,ASSLDWGGKNQPQH
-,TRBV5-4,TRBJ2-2,ANHRGPLTGELF
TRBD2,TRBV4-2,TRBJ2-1,ASSPVSGRPYNEQF
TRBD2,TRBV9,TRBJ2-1,ASSGGQREPLREQF
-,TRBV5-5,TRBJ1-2,ASSLWDGANYGYT
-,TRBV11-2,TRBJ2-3,ASSLDTGARGTDTQY
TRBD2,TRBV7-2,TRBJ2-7,ASSFGLAGSEQY
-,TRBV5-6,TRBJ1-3,ASSLQGYSGNTIY
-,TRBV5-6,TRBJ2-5,ASRRAGNFQETQY
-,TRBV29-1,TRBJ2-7,SVVSGGPSSYEQY
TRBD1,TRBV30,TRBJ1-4,ALPQGFNEKLF
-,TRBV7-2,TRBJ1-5,ASSLKDRDNQPQH
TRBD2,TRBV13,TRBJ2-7,ASSLYGTSGNYEQY
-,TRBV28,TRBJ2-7,ASSFNPSGTLNSYEQY
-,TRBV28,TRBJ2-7,ASRPPGGIHEQY
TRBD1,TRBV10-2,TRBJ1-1,ASSERDRGVNTEAF
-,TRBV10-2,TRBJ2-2,ASSGVETGELF
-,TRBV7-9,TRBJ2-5,ASSSPRRLQETQY
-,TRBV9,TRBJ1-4,ASSVEIGTRNEKLF
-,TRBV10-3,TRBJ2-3,AITGGSGYTDTQY
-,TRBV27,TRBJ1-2,ASSLLLGGYGYT
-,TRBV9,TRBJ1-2,ASSVVSGGGYT
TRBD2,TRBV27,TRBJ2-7,ASSLGPTSGRLEY
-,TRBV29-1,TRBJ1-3,SAILQGDGNTIY
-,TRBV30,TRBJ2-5,AWSVDLGPTEETQY
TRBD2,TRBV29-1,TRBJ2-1,SVVLAVYNEQF
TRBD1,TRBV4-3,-,ASSQTGTGVYEQY
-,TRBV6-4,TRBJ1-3,ASSAYPREDTEGNTIY
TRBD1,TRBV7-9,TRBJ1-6,ASSSGQALSPLH
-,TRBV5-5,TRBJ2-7,ASSGGIALSSYEQY
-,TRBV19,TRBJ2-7,ASSADSIYEQY
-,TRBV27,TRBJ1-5,ASSEFPAFDSNQPQH
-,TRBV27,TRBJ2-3,ASSLRGRATDTQY
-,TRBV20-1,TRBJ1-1,SPKFVSEAF
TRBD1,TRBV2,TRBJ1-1,ASRGRQGGTEAF
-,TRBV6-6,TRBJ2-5,ASSTAGASEETQY
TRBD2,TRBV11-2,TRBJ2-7,ASSLGGSAMYEQY
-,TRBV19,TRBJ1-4,ASTPAEKLF